One sample yielded the 18 T cell receptor beta chains listed below, sequenced in a study of cytomegalovirus exposure and HLA in healthy donors. The PCR ran on 60 Vbeta and 13 Jbeta primers. Clones were sequenced by immunoSEQ multiplex PCR, and TCRdb holds only the in-frame ones, with some missing. The sample shows some 120,000 clones, roughly 74% of them seen only once. The sample was PBMCs. The receptors derive from a middle-aged man in good health and CMV-seropositive.

The CDR3 spells CASSPGQEHSPLHF. For the CDR3, the DNA is TGTGCCAGCAGCCCGGGACAGGAGCATTCACCCCTCCACTTT. The rearrangement links TRBV7-9 to TRBJ1-6; TRBD1 aligns across 8 bases. Germline V gene lookup returns CDR1 SEHNR and CDR2 FQNEAQ (reference sequence). The CDR3 runs 14 residues. J lost 8 bases, V lost 5 bases, and 5 bases had no gene match.

The chain carries TRBV27 and TRBJ2-7, with 9 positions matching TRBD1. There are 17 residues in the CDR3. The germline V gene encodes CDR1 MNHEY and CDR2 SMNVEV (reference sequence). V lost 6 bases and J lost 0; bases outside the gene matches: 12. The CDR3 loop is CASSSNRGRTSSYEQYF. CDR3 DNA: TGTGCCAGCAGCTCAAACAGGGGGCGGACTAGCTCCTACGAGCAGTACTTC.

On this clone: Other nucleotide sequences from this sample produce the same CDR3. The V gene is TRBV7-9, the J gene TRBJ1-3; 9 nucleotides line up with TRBD1. Germline loops: CDR1 SEHNR, CDR2 FQNEAQ (reference sequence). J gave up 0 bases and V 5 bases, and 5 bases lay outside the gene matches. This CDR3 comprises 16 residues. The CDR3 DNA is TGTGCCAGCAGCCCACCGGGACAGGGCTCTGGAAACACCATATATTTT. This translates into CASSPPGQGSGNTIYF.

V usage is TRBV29-1 and J usage is TRBJ2-5; D possibly corresponds to TRBD2 (7 bases). This CDR3 is 15 amino acids long. Trimming removed 6 bases at V and 5 bases at J, with 22 bases between. Germline CDR1 reads SQVTM; CDR2 reads ANQGSEA. CDR3: CSVGGGASLSETQYF. CDR3 nucleotide sequence: TGCAGCGTGGGAGGGGGGGCGAGCCTTTCGGAGACCCAGTACTTC.

The chain recombines TRBV4-1 with TRBJ1-6; the D is unclear. This CDR3 is 15 amino acids long. Germline V gene lookup returns CDR1 MGHRA and CDR2 YSYEKL. Trimming removed 3 bases at V and 3 bases at J, with 9 bases between. CDR3: CASSHQSGYNSPLHF. The CDR3 nucleotides are TGCGCCAGCAGCCACCAGTCAGGCTATAATTCACCCCTCCACTTT.

This clone was seen repeatedly, ten times or more. The chain links TRBV4-2 to TRBJ1-3, with 9 bases identical to TRBD1. Trimming cost V 0 bases and J 0 bases; bases outside gene matches: 15. CDR3 length equals 21 residues. In germline, CDR1 is LGHNA, CDR2 YNFKEQ. The CDR3 DNA is TGTGCCAGCAGCCAAGAGTTACTGACAGGGGGAAGACTCAGCTCTGGAAACACCATATATTTT. Encoded protein: CASSQELLTGGRLSSGNTIYF.

This chain uses TRBV6-4 with TRBJ2-6; 7 bases are a match to TRBD1. The V gene end was trimmed by 2 bases and the J gene end by 3 bases; junction bases not matched to a gene: 1. The CDR3 runs 15 residues. Germline V lookup: CDR1 MRHNA, CDR2 SNTAGT. The DNA for the CDR3 is TGTGCCAGCAGTGACAGGGGGCGTGGGGCCAACGTCCTGACTTTC. Translation gives CASSDRGRGANVLTF.

The chain uses TRBV6-5 and TRBJ1-1; perhaps TRBD1 as D (6 bases). CDR1 and CDR2 from the germline V gene are MNHEY and SVGAGI. V was shortened by 7 bases and J by 5 bases, with 20 bases between the two germline ends. CDR3 length equals 15 residues. Here the CDR3 reads CASILPTRGRTEAFF. CDR3 coding DNA: TGTGCCAGCATTCTCCCCACCAGGGGCCGAACTGAAGCTTTCTTT.

This rearrangement joins TRBV7-2 to TRBJ1-2; TRBD1 is a possible D gene (5 bases). The germline CDR1 and CDR2 sequences are SGHTA and FQGNSA. The ends were cut back, 2 bases at V and 4 bases at J, with 8 bases in the middle. The CDR3 totals 13 residues. For the CDR3, the DNA is TGTGCCAGCAGCTTACGACAGATCTATGGCTACACCTTC. Amino acid sequence: CASSLRQIYGYTF. Using reference TRBV7-2 and TRBJ1-2 for the parts outside the CDR3, the full variable domain is GAGVSQSPSNKVTEKGKDVELRCDPISGHTALYWYRQSLGQGLEFLIYFQGNSAPDKSGLPSDRFSAERTGGSVSTLTIQRTQQEDSAVYLCASSLRQIYGYTFGSGTRLTVV.

This clone came up once. This chain uses TRBV5-6 with TRBJ1-5; D unresolved. V lost 0 bases and J 3 bases, leaving 7 bases between the germline ends. Per the germline V gene, CDR1 is SGHDT and CDR2 is YYEEEE. The CDR3 length is 14 residues. The CDR3 here is CASSLGHINQPQHF. The CDR3 coding sequence is TGTGCCAGCAGCTTGGGACACATCAATCAGCCCCAGCATTTT.

This chain connects TRBV27 to TRBJ2-1, with D tentatively TRBD1 (5 bases). Looked up from germline, CDR1 is MNHEY and CDR2 is SMNVEV (reference sequence). This CDR3 is 14 amino acids long. V lost 7 bases and J lost 4, with 14 bases in between. CDR3 in amino acids: CASIQGGAYNEQFF. CDR3 sequence (DNA): TGTGCCAGCATCCAAGGTGGGGCATACAATGAGCAGTTCTTC.

This rearrangement joins TRBV5-1 to TRBJ2-5, with D tentatively TRBD1 (5 bases). This CDR3 is built from 13 residues. The germline V gene encodes CDR1 SGHRS and CDR2 YFSETQ. V lost 0 bases to trimming and J lost 9 bases, with 12 bases between them. CDR3 sequence reads: CASSLGRGPAQYF. CDR3 coding DNA: TGCGCCAGCAGCTTGGGAAGGGGTCCAGCCCAGTACTTC.

This clone has only a few counts. This chain uses TRBV2 with TRBJ2-1; 7 positions agree with TRBD1. The V gene end was trimmed by 5 bases and the J gene end by 2 bases; junction bases not matched to a gene: 6. Germline CDR1 SNHLY, CDR2 FYNNEI. The CDR3 runs to 15 residues. The CDR3 coding sequence is TGTGCCAGCAGTAGGGACAGCCAAGCCTACAATGAGCAGTTCTTC. Its protein product is CASSRDSQAYNEQFF. The entire variable domain, with the rest obtained from reference TRBV2 and TRBJ2-1, is as follows: EPEVTQTPSHQVTQMGQEVILRCVPISNHLYFYWYRQILGQKVEFLVSFYNNEISEKSEIFDDQFSVERPDGSNFTLKIRSTKLEDSAMYFCASSRDSQAYNEQFFGPGTRLTVL.

V usage is TRBV18 and J usage is TRBJ2-1; 7 positions match TRBD2. V shed 3 bases and J 3 bases; nucleotides not matched to a gene: 5. Germline V gene data show CDR1 as KGHSH and CDR2 as LQKENI. The CDR3 sequence is 15 residues long. The CDR3 DNA is TGTGCCAGCTCACCTGGTGGGGGGGACTACAATGAGCAGTTCTTC. This encodes CASSPGGGDYNEQFF.

The chain joins TRBV27 to TRBJ2-7; TRBD1 aligns across 7 bases. Germline values: CDR1 MNHEY, CDR2 SMNVEV (reference sequence). This CDR3 spans 15 amino acids. V trimming: 10 bases; J trimming: 5 bases; junction bases outside the gene matches: 17. CDR3 in DNA: TGTGCCACCAAGCCGACAGGGCCGATTCTTGACGAGCAGTACTTC. Residues: CATKPTGPILDEQYF.

As concerns this clone: One end of the junction varies from germline; a read error may be responsible. The V gene is TRBV5-1, the J gene TRBJ1-2; TRBD1 aligns across 7 bases. Germline V gene sequence: CDR1 SGHRS, CDR2 YFSETQ. CDR3 length: 15 residues. In DNA, the CDR3 is TGCGCCAGCAGCCGAGCACAGGGGTCTAACTATGGCCACACCTTC. Protein sequence: CASSRAQGSNYGHTF. The full variable domain, in which reference TRBV5-1 and TRBJ1-2 provide the parts outside the CDR3, is KAGVTQTPRYLIKTRGQQVTLSCSPISGHRSVSWYQQTPGQGLQFLFEYFSETQRNKGNFPGRFSGRQFSNSRSEMNVSTLELGDSALYLCASSRAQGSNYGHTFGSGTRLTVV.

The rearrangement uses TRBV19 and TRBJ2-2, with a possible D match to TRBD2 (7 bases). CDR3 length: 16 residues. V was trimmed by 0 bases and J by 6 bases, leaving 14 bases between them. The V gene's germline CDR1 is LNHDA and CDR2 SQIVND (reference sequence). In DNA form, the CDR3 reads TGTGCCAGTAGTATAGATAACGGGAGGACAGCCGGGGAGCTGTTTTTT. Translation: CASSIDNGRTAGELFF.

V is TRBV7-8 and J is TRBJ1-1; 8 bases are shared with TRBD1. The germline V gene has CDR1 SGHVS and CDR2 FQNEAQ. Trimming took 5 bases from V and 0 from J; bases not matched to a gene: 20. The CDR3 has 20 residues. CDR3 sequence reads: CASSPRGTQGENVLNTEAFF. The DNA for the CDR3 is TGTGCCAGCAGCCCCCGAGGGACACAGGGGGAGAATGTCTTGAACACTGAAGCTTTCTTT.